The 20 T cell receptor beta chains reported below all come from one sample, sequenced in a study of blood T cell repertoires in COVID-19 (TCRdb year 2020). The protocol used for the library was the immunoSEQ multiplex PCR assay. The table was pulled from immuneACCESS by TCRdb, which kept in-frame rearrangements only. Such tables lose some clones; where checked, under half of the loss comes from unresolved V genes, and the rest has no known cause. The sample has about 76,000 clones on record, 88% of them singletons. The ten biggest clones cover about 5.3% of the sample. Sequencing was performed on peripheral blood. These receptors were obtained from a man aged 45-65 years with active COVID-19.

This sequence joins TRBV7-3 and TRBJ2-5, with D unclear. Germline values: CDR1 SGHTA, CDR2 FQGTGA. Trimming took off 5 bases at V and 10 bases at J, with 11 bases between the two ends. The CDR3 loop spans 11 amino acids. The CDR3 bases are TGTGCCAGCAGCCCCACCTTGAGCCAGTACTTC. This codes for CASSPTLSQYF.

V and J are TRBV4-3 and TRBJ2-2, with D perhaps TRBD2 (7 bases). V was clipped by 2 bases and J by 6 bases, with 16 bases between them. The germline V gene encodes CDR1 LGHNA and CDR2 YSLEER. The CDR3 is 16 residues long. The CDR3 sequence: CASSQHPGGQAGELFF. The CDR3 DNA reads TGCGCCAGCAGCCAACACCCCGGGGGGCAGGCCGGGGAGCTGTTTTTT.

The chain recombines TRBV5-8 with TRBJ2-1; 7 bases map to TRBD2. V trimming: 0 bases; J trimming: 5 bases; junction bases outside the gene matches: 8. This CDR3 region has 16 residues. The V gene's germline CDR1 is SGHTS and CDR2 YDEGEE. CDR3 sequence: CASSLDRGVLNNEQFF. The CDR3 DNA sequence: TGTGCCAGCAGCTTGGATCGGGGGGTGTTAAACAATGAGCAGTTCTTC.

This chain links TRBV5-1 with TRBJ1-1; D gene uncertain. Germline-derived CDR1 and CDR2 are SGHRS and YFSETQ. This CDR3 contains 14 residues. The ends were cut back, 5 bases at V and 5 bases at J, with 16 bases in the middle. The chain's CDR3 is CASRDSGRWTEAFF. CDR3 coding DNA: TGCGCCAGCAGGGACTCAGGAAGGTGGACTGAAGCTTTCTTT.

This clone was observed a single time. The chain carries TRBV3-1 (or the pseudogene TRBV3-2) and TRBJ1-1; TRBD1 aligns across 7 bases. After removal of 0 bases from V and 3 bases from J, the junction contained 13 bases not matched to a gene. Germline-derived CDR1 and CDR2 are LGHDT and YNNKEL (reference sequence). CDR3 size: 18 residues. This CDR3 is CASSQDRTGSRWYTEAFF. The DNA of the CDR3 is TGTGCCAGCAGCCAAGATCGGACAGGTTCTCGTTGGTACACTGAAGCTTTCTTT.

The gene calls are TRBV29-1 and TRBJ2-2, with 8 bases identical to TRBD2. In germline, CDR1 is SQVTM, CDR2 ANQGSEA. This CDR3 is built from 13 residues. Losses at the gene ends were 3 bases for V and 6 bases for J; bases not matched to a gene: 3. The CDR3 is CSVDGTSAGELFF. DNA for the CDR3: TGCAGCGTTGACGGGACTAGTGCCGGGGAGCTGTTTTTT.

The chain couples TRBV18 to TRBJ2-7, with D hard to call. The germline V gene encodes CDR1 KGHSH and CDR2 LQKENI. The CDR3 sequence is 13 residues long. V lost 3 bases and J lost 7, with 13 bases in between. The CDR3, as DNA: TGTGCCAGCTCACCGAACCTAGAGTGGGAGCAGTACTTC. Amino acids: CASSPNLEWEQYF.

The V call is TRBV16, the J call TRBJ2-1, with 7 bases fitting TRBD2. Germline V gene lookup returns CDR1 KGHSY and CDR2 FQNENV. CDR3 length: 15 amino acids. V lost 1 base to trimming and J lost 5 bases; unmatched junction nucleotides: 5. As DNA, the CDR3 is TGTGCCAGCAGCCAATTATCCAGCGGGAACAATGAGCAGTTCTTC. It translates to CASSQLSSGNNEQFF.

The chain couples TRBV19 to TRBJ2-3; 9 nucleotides match TRBD2. V was pared by 3 bases and J by 0 bases, with 7 bases of the junction left unmatched. Germline CDR1 LNHDA, CDR2 SQIVND (reference sequence). There are 17 residues in the CDR3. The CDR3 region is CASSMRPSGISTDTQYF. As DNA, the CDR3 is TGTGCCAGTAGTATGCGGCCTAGCGGGATAAGCACAGATACGCAGTATTTT.

The chain is built from TRBV1 and TRBJ2-7; the D call in the table, TRBD2, was not verified against the DNA. TRBV1 is termed a pseudogene. There are 18 residues in the CDR3. CDR3 in amino acids: CTSSQEWGLAEISYEQYF. The CDR3, as DNA: TGCACCAGCAGCCAAGAGTGGGGACTAGCGGAGATCTCCTACGAGCAGTACTTC.

V is TRBV9 and J is TRBJ2-7, with 7 bases lining up with TRBD2. V gave up 4 bases and J gave up 6 bases; unmatched junction bases: 13. This CDR3 is 15 amino acids long. Germline CDR1 and CDR2: SGDLS and YYNGEE. DNA for the CDR3: TGTGCCAGCAGCAAGAGGACTAGTCGTTCAGCCGAGCAGTACTTC. Amino acids: CASSKRTSRSAEQYF. The full variable domain, its missing parts supplied by reference TRBV9 and TRBJ2-7, is DSGVTQTPKHLITATGQRVTLRCSPRSGDLSVYWYQQSLDQGLQFLIQYYNGEERAKGNILERFSAQQFPDLHSELNLSSLELGDSALYFCASSKRTSRSAEQYFGPGTRLTVT.

The chain recombines TRBV6-1 with TRBJ2-7; D may be TRBD2 (5 bases). V lost 3 bases and J 2 bases, leaving 8 bases between the germline ends. Looked up from germline, CDR1 is MNHNS and CDR2 is SASEGT. The CDR3 loop spans 13 amino acids. CDR3 sequence: CASSDRGTYEQYF. In nucleotides, the CDR3 is TGTGCCAGCAGTGACCGGGGAACCTACGAGCAGTACTTC.

In this sample, this clone turned up once. The rearrangement joins TRBV27 to TRBJ1-1, with D possibly TRBD1 on 5 matching bases. This CDR3 spans 15 amino acids. Trimming took off 6 bases at V and 0 bases at J, with 14 bases between the two ends. Per germline, CDR1 MNHEY and CDR2 SMNVEV (reference sequence). In DNA, the CDR3 is TGTGCCAGCAGGGCATCGCAGGGTGTGAACACTGAAGCTTTCTTT. Translation gives CASRASQGVNTEAFF.

The V call is TRBV4-2, the J call TRBJ2-7; TRBD1 aligns across 10 bases. This CDR3 has 15 residues. Germline loops: CDR1 LGHNA, CDR2 YNFKEQ. V lost 4 bases to trimming and J lost 2 bases; unmatched junction nucleotides: 5. The CDR3 coding sequence is TGTGCCAGCAGCCGAGACGGACAGGGGGCCTACGAGCAGTACTTC. It encodes CASSRDGQGAYEQYF.

This chain joins TRBV6-5 and TRBJ1-6; no definite D call. The CDR3 covers 14 residues. Trimming pared 10 bases from V and 0 bases from J, leaving 10 bases between. CDR1 MNHEY and CDR2 SVGAGI come from the germline V gene. Here the CDR3 reads CATLGSSYNSPLHF. The CDR3 DNA reads as TGTGCCACTTTGGGGAGCTCCTATAATTCACCCCTCCACTTT.

The chain is built from TRBV7-8 and TRBJ1-6, with D perhaps matching TRBD1 (5 bases). This CDR3 is 16 amino acids long. Between the trimmed V and J ends, which lost 3 bases and 4 bases, there was a span of 13 bases. Germline V gene data show CDR1 as SGHVS and CDR2 as FQNEAQ. CDR3 protein: CASSFTHQGYNSPLHF. The CDR3, as DNA: TGTGCCAGCAGCTTCACCCACCAGGGATATAATTCACCCCTCCACTTT.

The chain carries TRBV5-6 and TRBJ2-2; 9 bases match TRBD2. The CDR3 consists of 15 residues. J lost 6 bases, V lost 1 base, and 4 bases had no gene match. CDR1 and CDR2 (germline): SGHDT, YYEEEE. CDR3: CASSLLGTSSGELFF. The CDR3 DNA follows: TGTGCCAGCAGCTTGCTAGGGACTAGCTCCGGGGAGCTGTTTTTT.

The rearrangement joins TRBV6-5 to TRBJ1-2; the match to TRBD1 covers 9 bases. This CDR3 is 15 amino acids long. The V gene's germline CDR1 is MNHEY and CDR2 SVGAGI. V dropped 2 bases and J dropped 8; count of bases not matched to a gene: 9. The CDR3 sequence is CASSYGRDRVEGYTF. Here the CDR3 DNA reads TGTGCCAGCAGTTACGGAAGGGACAGGGTGGAAGGCTACACCTTC.

This clone was counted only a few times. V usage is TRBV6-5 and J usage is TRBJ1-3, with 7 bases that match TRBD1. The V gene's germline CDR1 is MNHEY and CDR2 SVGAGI. V trimming: 6 bases; J trimming: 2 bases; junction bases outside the gene matches: 7. CDR3 size: 15 residues. The DNA of the CDR3 is TGTGCCAGCAGACTACAGGGGAATACTGGAAACACCATATATTTT. This codes for CASRLQGNTGNTIYF.

V is TRBV28 and J is TRBJ2-7; tentative D call: TRBD2 (6 bases). The V and J ends lost 2 bases and 6 bases respectively, with 14 bases between them. The CDR3 spans 14 residues. Looked up from germline, CDR1 is MDHEN and CDR2 is SYDVKM. The CDR3 is CASSLPHGGTEQYF. The CDR3 DNA sequence: TGTGCCAGCAGTTTACCCCATGGAGGGACCGAGCAGTACTTC.